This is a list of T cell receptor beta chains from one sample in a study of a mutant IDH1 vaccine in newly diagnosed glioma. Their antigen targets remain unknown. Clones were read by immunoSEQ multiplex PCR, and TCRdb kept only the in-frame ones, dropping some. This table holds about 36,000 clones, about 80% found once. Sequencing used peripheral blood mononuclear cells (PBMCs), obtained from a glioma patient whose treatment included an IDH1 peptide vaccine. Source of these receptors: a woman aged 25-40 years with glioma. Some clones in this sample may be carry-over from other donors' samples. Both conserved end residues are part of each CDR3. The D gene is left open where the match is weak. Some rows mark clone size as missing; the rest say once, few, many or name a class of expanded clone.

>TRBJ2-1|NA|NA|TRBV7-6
CASTYRSDPYNEQFF
TGTGCCAGCACCTACCGGAGCGACCCCTACAATGAGCAGTTCTTC
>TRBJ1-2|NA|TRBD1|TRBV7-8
CASSPGGAYGYTF
TGTGCCAGCAGCCCAGGGGGGGCTTATGGCTACACCTTC
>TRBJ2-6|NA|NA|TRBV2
CASDPSGANVLTF
TGTGCCAGCGACCCCTCGGGGGCCAACGTCCTGACTTTC
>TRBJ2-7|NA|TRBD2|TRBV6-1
CASLGGPNEQYF
TGTGCCAGCCTGGGAGGGCCCAACGAGCAGTACTTC
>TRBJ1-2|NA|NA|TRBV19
CASSIRDARGYTF
TGTGCCAGTAGTATCCGGGACGCTCGGGGCTACACCTTC
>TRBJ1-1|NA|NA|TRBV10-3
CAISRAGLNTEAFF
TGTGCCATCAGTCGGGCAGGGCTAAACACTGAAGCTTTCTTT
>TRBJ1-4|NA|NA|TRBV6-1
CASSGRATTNEKLFF
TGTGCCAGCAGTGGGCGAGCTACAACTAATGAAAAACTGTTTTTT
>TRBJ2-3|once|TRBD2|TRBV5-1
CASSLDGVAGGGTDTQYF
TGCGCCAGCAGCTTGGACGGGGTAGCGGGAGGGGGCACAGATACGCAGTATTTT
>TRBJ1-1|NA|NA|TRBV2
CARRFMNTEAFF
TGTGCCAGGAGGTTCATGAACACTGAAGCTTTCTTT
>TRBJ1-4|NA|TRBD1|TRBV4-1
CASSQDSPGQSNEKLFF
TGCGCCAGCAGCCAAGATTCCCCGGGACAGTCTAATGAAAAACTGTTTTTT
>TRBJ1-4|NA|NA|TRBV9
CASREVDTPLDEKLFF
TGTGCCAGCAGGGAGGTGGACACGCCTTTAGATGAAAAACTGTTTTTT
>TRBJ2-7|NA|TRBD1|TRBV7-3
CASSSGGSDEQYF
TGTGCCAGCAGCTCAGGGGGCTCCGACGAGCAGTACTTC
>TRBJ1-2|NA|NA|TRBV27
CASSPAHNYGYTF
TGTGCCAGCTCCCCCGCGCACAACTATGGCTACACCTTC
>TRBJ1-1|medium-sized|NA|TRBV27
CASSLSGREAFF
TGTGCCAGCAGTTTATCGGGGAGAGAGGCTTTCTTT
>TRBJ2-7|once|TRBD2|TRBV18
CASSQAGGYEQYF
TGTGCCAGCTCACAAGCGGGAGGGTACGAGCAGTACTTC
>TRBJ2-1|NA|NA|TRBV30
CAWGGGSSYNEQFF
TGTGCCTGGGGTGGGGGAAGCTCCTACAATGAGCAGTTCTTC
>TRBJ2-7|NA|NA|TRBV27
CASSLREGWYEQYF
TGTGCCAGCAGTTTACGAGAGGGTTGGTACGAGCAGTACTTC
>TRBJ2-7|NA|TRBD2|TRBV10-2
CASSESSAGGFYEQYF
TGCGCCAGCAGTGAGTCGTCAGCGGGAGGCTTCTACGAGCAGTACTTC
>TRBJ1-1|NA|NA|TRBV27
CASSLSRWGSTEAFF
TGTGCCAGCAGTTTATCGAGGTGGGGGAGCACTGAAGCTTTCTTT
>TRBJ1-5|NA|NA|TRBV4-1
CASSQDYLNQGIYKPQHF
TGCGCCAGCAGCCAAGATTACCTTAATCAGGGTATCTATAAGCCCCAGCATTTT
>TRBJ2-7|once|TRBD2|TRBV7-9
CASSPPGGEGVYEQYF
TGTGCCAGCAGCCCCCCTGGGGGGGAGGGCGTCTACGAGCAGTACTTC
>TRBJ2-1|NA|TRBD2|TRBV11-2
CASSLDTLAGGRFF
TGTGCCAGCAGCTTAGATACCCTAGCGGGAGGTCGGTTCTTC
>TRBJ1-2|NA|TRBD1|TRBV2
CASRQGEDYGYTF
TGTGCCAGCCGACAGGGGGAGGACTATGGCTACACCTTC
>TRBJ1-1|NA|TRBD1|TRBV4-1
CASSQDSADRVWMNTEAFF
TGCGCCAGCAGCCAAGATTCCGCCGACAGGGTATGGATGAACACTGAAGCTTTCTTT
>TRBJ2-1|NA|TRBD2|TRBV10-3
CAISWTSGSSGEQFF
TGTGCCATCAGTTGGACTAGCGGGAGCTCGGGTGAGCAGTTCTTC
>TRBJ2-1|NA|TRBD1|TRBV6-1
CASSAGQGNNGQFF
TGTGCCAGCAGTGCGGGACAGGGCAACAATGGGCAGTTCTTC
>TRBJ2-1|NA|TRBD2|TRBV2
CASSDLLAGLNEQFF
TGTGCCAGCAGTGATTTGCTAGCGGGACTCAATGAGCAGTTCTTC
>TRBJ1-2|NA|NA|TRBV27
CASSLTGPRDYGYTF
TGTGCCAGCAGCCTCACAGGCCCCCGGGACTATGGCTACACCTTC
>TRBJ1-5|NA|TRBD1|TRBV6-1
CASSEDRLRQPQHF
TGTGCCAGCAGTGAGGACAGGCTACGCCAGCCCCAGCATTTT
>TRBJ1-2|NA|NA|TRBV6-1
CASSQNGGYGYTF
TGTGCCAGCAGTCAAAACGGGGGCTATGGCTACACCTTC
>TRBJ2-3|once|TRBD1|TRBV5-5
CASSPGRGRVADTQYF
TGTGCTAGCAGCCCCGGCAGGGGGCGCGTGGCAGATACGCAGTATTTT
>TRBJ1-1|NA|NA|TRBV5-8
CASSFGSVPSFF
TGTGCCAGCAGCTTTGGTTCGGTCCCATCGTTCTTT
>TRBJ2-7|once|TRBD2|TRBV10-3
CAISESPKREYSYEQYF
TGTGCCATCAGTGAGTCCCCAAAGCGGGAGTACTCCTACGAGCAGTACTTC
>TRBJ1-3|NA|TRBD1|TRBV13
CASSLPYRGPYSGNTIYF
TGTGCCAGCAGCTTACCCTACAGGGGGCCTTACTCTGGAAACACCATATATTTT